The entry below gives a single T cell receptor beta chain sequence along with its context. The sample comes from a study of blood T cells in healthy people across ages. PCR was performed a second time for about 7 to 11 cycles using a sample-barcoded 5' primer and a J-beta primer mix. TCRdb analysed the 5' RACE reads with MiXCR anew, one entry per CDR3 protein. Of under 1,100,000 distinct CDR3 sequences in the sample, around 25% were seen once. The J segment lost 4 bases and the V segment lost 6 bases, leaving 8 bases of the junction unmatched. This CDR3 has 13 amino acids. Germline-derived CDR1 and CDR2 are SQVTM and ANQGSEA. These same records also appear under a second study, on T cells of mothers and their children. As that report states: Sample barcodes and 2-4 random nucleotides came from the second PCR's M1S primer.

Sequencing was carried out using blood. The TCR originated in a girl aged 2 to 9 in good health. This chain uses TRBV29-1 with TRBJ1-1, with 7 nucleotides matching TRBD1. Here the CDR3 DNA reads TGCAGCGTGCGCGACTCAGGGGGCACTGAAGCTTTCTTT. It translates to CSVRDSGGTEAFF. The full variable domain, with the rest looked up from reference TRBV29-1 and TRBJ1-1, is SAVISQKPSRDICQRGTSLTIQCQVDSQVTMMFWYRQQPGQSLTLIATANQGSEATYESGFVIDKFPISRPNLTFSTLTVSNMSPEDSSIYLCSVRDSGGTEAFFGQGTRLTVV.